The text below deals with one T cell receptor (beta chain). No antigen is known for it. Base quality data are lacking; no much larger clone is found one base away. The same CDR3 is also encoded by other DNA sequences in this sample. The sample is drawn from a study of blood T cell repertoires in COVID-19 (TCRdb year 2020). Some background on the complete study: Samples covering the acute and convalescent phases of COVID-19 were provided by collaborators in the United States, Italy and Spain. The prospective study material was composed of cDNA or gDNA derived from T cells, B-cell-depleted T cells, or PBMCs. Subjects who had been exposed to COVID-19, were actively infected with it, or had recovered from it provided the deeply sampled blood TCRbeta repertoires that made up the dataset. A freely available public database, intended as a resource for researchers studying the immune response to SARS-CoV-2, is where the repertoires were released. The samples were drawn from the first 160 participants of the ongoing ImmuneRACE study and from under 1,500 subjects provided by 6 global collaborators. Sample metadata almost always included a de-identified subject ID, COVID-19 status, age in years and sex. Where HLA class I and class II types were available, the types were taken from metadata supplied by the sample provider, not from assay-based typing. The paper as a whole reports these results and caveats: The amount of clinical and demographic metadata varied by source and participant and was provided uncurated.

The immunoSEQ Assay, a bias-controlled multiplex PCR, was used to amplify TCRbeta CDR3 regions from genomic DNA. The paper's processing steps were these. Within the assay, amplification of reference gene primers was used to estimate how many nucleated cells each sample contained. Sequence reads were collapsed and filtered to measure the absolute abundance of every unique TCRbeta CDR3 rearrangement. For each sample, productive Simpson clonality was calculated by taking the square root of Simpson's diversity index across productive rearrangements. TCRdb obtained this table from immuneACCESS and retained in-frame rearrangements with V and J assigned. These tables miss some clones; where compared with another copy, unresolved V genes account for less than half of the shortfall, and the remainder is unexplained. The DNA gave D and trimming, while V, J and clone size come from that table. The sample profile shows 150,000 to 200,000 clones; approximately 90% of them were found once. The biggest ten clones account for roughly 1.6% of the sample.

From its cysteine to its phenylalanine, the CDR3 spans 17 amino acids. The kept DNA is CDR3 alone, 51 bases in frame from the first base. V and J are trimmed by 2 bases and 8 bases, and the gene matches miss 13 bases of the junction. From a lookup of the germline V gene, CDR1 and CDR2 are SGHAT and FQNNGV. The collaborating institutions used their own protocols to collect whole blood in K2EDTA tubes. Collaborator samples were shipped for TCRbeta analysis as frozen whole blood, isolated PBMCs, or DNA extracted from either sample type. The sequence derives from a woman in her forties or fifties with acute or convalescent COVID-19. The rearranged chain carries TRBV11-2 and TRBJ2-1, with TRBD2 matching 9 junction bases. Sequenced sample: peripheral blood. For the CDR3, the sequence is CASSLRGAGGRVDEQFF. The sequenced DNA: TGTGCCAGCAGCTTACGCGGCGCGGGGGGGCGGGTCGATGAGCAGTTCTTC.